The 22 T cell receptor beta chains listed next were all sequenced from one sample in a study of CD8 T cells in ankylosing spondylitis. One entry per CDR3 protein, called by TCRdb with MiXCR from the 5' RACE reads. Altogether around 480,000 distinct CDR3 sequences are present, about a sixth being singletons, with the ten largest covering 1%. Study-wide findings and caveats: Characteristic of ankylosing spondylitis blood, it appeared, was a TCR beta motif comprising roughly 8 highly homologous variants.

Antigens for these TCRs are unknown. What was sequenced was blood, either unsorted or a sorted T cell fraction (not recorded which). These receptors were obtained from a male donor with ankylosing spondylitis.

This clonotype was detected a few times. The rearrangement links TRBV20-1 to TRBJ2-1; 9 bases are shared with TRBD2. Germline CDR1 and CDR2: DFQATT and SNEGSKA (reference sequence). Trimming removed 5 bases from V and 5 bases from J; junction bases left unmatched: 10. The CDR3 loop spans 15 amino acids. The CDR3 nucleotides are TGCAGTGCTCCCTATAGCGGGAGTCTAGACAATGAGCAGTTCTTC. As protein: CSAPYSGSLDNEQFF.

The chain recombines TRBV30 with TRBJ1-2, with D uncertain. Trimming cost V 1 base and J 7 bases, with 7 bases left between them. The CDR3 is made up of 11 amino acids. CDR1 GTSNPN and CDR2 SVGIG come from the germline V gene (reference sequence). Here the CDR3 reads CAWSDRGGYTF. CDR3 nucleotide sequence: TGTGCCTGGAGTGATCGGGGTGGCTACACCTTC.

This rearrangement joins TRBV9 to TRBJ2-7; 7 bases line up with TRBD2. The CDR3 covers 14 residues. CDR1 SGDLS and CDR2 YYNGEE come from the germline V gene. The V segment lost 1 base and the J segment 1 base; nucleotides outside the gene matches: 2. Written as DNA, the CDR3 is TGTGCCAGCAGCGTACTAGCGGATTCCTACGAGCAGTACTTC. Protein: CASSVLADSYEQYF.

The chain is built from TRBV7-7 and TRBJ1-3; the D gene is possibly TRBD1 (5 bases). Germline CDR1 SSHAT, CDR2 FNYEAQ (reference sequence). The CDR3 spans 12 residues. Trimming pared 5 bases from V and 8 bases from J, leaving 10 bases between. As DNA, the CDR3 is TGTGCCAGCAGCCCGGGGGGTGACACCATATATTTT. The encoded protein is CASSPGGDTIYF.

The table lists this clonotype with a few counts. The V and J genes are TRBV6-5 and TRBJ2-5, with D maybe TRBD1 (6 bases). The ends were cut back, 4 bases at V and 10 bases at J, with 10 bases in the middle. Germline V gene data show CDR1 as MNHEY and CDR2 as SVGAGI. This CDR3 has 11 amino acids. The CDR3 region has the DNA TGTGCCAGCAGTTTCCAGGGGAGCCAGTACTTC. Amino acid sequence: CASSFQGSQYF.

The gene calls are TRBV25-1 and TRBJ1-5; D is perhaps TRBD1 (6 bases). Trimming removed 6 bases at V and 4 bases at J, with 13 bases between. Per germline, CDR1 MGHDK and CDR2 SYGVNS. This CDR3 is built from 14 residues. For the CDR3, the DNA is TGTGCCAGCAGCGATTGGGGGCGGAATCAGCCCCAGCATTTT. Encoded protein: CASSDWGRNQPQHF.

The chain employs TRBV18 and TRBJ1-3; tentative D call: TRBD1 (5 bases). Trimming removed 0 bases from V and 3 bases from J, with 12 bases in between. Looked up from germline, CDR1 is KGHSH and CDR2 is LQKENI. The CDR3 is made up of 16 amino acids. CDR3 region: CASSPPQGKGGNTIYF. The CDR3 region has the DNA TGTGCCAGCTCACCACCCCAGGGAAAAGGTGGAAACACCATATATTTT.

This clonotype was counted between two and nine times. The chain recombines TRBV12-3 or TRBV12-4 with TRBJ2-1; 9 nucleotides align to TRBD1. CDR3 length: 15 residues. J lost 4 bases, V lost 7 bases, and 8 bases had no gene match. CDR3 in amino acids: CASMSTGGPYNEQFF. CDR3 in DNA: TGTGCCAGCATGTCAACAGGGGGCCCTTACAATGAGCAGTTCTTC.

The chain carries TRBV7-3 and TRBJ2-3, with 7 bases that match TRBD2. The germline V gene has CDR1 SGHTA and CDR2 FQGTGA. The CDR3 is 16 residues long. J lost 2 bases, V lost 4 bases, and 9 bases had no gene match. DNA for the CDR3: TGTGCCAGCAGCTCGGGACTACACCTTGTCACAGATACGCAGTATTTT. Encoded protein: CASSSGLHLVTDTQYF.

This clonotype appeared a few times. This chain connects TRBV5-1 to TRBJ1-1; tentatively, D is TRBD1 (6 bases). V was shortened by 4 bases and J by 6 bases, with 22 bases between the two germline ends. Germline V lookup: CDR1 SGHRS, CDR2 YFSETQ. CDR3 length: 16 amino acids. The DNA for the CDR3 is TGCGCCAGCAGCATTACAACAGGGCTTTTAACCCCTGAAGCTTTCTTT. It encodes CASSITTGLLTPEAFF.

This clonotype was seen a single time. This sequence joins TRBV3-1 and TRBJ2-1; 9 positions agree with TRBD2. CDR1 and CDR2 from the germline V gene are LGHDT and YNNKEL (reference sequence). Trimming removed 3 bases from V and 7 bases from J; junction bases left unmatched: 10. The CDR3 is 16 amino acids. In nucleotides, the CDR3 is TGTGCCAGCAGCCAGCCGGGACTAGCCCTGGGGAATGAGCAGTTCTTC. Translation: CASSQPGLALGNEQFF.

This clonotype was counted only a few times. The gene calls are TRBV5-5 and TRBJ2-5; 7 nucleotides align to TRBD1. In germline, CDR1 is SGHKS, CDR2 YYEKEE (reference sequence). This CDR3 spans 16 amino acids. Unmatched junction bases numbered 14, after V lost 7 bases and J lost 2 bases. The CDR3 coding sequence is TGTGCCAGCGGTCTTCGTATAGGGGGCAAACAAGAGACCCAGTACTTC. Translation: CASGLRIGGKQETQYF.

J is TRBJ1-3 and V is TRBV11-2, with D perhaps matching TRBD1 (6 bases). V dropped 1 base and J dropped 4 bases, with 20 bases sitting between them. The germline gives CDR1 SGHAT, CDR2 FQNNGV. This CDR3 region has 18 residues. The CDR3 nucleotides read TGTGCCAGCAGCTTAGTGACAGGAGCGCTCCGGCAAGGAAACACCATATATTTT. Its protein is CASSLVTGALRQGNTIYF. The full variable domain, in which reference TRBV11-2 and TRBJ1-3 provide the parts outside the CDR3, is EAGVAQSPRYKIIEKRQSVAFWCNPISGHATLYWYQQILGQGPKLLIQFQNNGVVDDSQLPKDRFSAERLKGVDSTLKIQPAKLEDSAVYLCASSLVTGALRQGNTIYFGEGSWLTVV.

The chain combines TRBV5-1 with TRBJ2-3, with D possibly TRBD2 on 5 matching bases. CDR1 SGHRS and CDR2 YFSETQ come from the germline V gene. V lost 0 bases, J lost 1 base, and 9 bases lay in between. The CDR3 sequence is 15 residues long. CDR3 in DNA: TGCGCCAGCAGCTTGGAGTTCGGGGGCACAGATACGCAGTATTTT. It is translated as CASSLEFGGTDTQYF.

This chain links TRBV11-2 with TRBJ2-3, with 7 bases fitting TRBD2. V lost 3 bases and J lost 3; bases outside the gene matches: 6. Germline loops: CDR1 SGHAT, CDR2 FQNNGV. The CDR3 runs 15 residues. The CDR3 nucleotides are TGTGCCAGCAGCTTCATGGGGGGGTTGACAGATACGCAGTATTTT. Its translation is CASSFMGGLTDTQYF. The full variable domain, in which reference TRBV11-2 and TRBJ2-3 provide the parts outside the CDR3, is EAGVAQSPRYKIIEKRQSVAFWCNPISGHATLYWYQQILGQGPKLLIQFQNNGVVDDSQLPKDRFSAERLKGVDSTLKIQPAKLEDSAVYLCASSFMGGLTDTQYFGPGTRLTVL.

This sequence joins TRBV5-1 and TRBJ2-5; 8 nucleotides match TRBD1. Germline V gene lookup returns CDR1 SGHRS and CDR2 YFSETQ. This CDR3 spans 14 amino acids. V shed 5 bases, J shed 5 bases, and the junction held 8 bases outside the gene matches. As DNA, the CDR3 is TGCGCCAGCAGTTCACAGGGGGTCGGGGAGACCCAGTACTTC. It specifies CASSSQGVGETQYF. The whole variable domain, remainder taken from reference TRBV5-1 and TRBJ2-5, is KAGVTQTPRYLIKTRGQQVTLSCSPISGHRSVSWYQQTPGQGLQFLFEYFSETQRNKGNFPGRFSGRQFSNSRSEMNVSTLELGDSALYLCASSSQGVGETQYFGPGTRLLVL.

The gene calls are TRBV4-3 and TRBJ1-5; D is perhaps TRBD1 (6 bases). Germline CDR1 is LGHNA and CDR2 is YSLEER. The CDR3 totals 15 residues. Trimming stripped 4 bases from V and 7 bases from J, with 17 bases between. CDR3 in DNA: TGCGCCAGCAGCCCCCAACGGCAGGGGATCCAGCCCCAGCATTTT. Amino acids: CASSPQRQGIQPQHF.

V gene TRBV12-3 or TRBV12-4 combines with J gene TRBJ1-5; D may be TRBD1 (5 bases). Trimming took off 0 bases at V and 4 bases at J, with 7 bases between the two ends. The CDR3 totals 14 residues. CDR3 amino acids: CASSLADINQPQHF. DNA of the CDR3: TGTGCCAGCAGTTTAGCGGACATTAATCAGCCCCAGCATTTT.

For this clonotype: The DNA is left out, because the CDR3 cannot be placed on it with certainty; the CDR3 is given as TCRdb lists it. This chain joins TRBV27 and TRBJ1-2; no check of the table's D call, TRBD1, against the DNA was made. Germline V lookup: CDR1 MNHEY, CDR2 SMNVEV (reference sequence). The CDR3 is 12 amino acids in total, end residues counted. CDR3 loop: CATSGQGGGYTF.

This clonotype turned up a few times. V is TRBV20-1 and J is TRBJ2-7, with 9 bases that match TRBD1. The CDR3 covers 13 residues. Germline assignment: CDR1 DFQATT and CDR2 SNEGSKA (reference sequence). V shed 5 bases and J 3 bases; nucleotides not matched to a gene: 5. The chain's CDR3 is CSAGGTGIYEQYF. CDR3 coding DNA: TGCAGTGCTGGGGGGACAGGGATCTACGAGCAGTACTTC.

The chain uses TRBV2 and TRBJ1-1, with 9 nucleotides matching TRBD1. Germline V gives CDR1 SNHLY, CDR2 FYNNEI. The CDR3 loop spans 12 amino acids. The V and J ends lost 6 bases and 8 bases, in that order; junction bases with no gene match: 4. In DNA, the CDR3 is TGTGCCAGCAGCAAAGGGACAGGGGAAGCTTTCTTT. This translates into CASSKGTGEAFF.

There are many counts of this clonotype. The CDR3 region has the DNA TGTGCCAGCAGCCAATCAGGGGAGGCGACCTTC. Amino acid sequence: CASSQSGEATF. V and J are TRBV3-1 and TRBJ1-2, with a possible D match to TRBD1 (6 bases). Per the germline V gene, CDR1 is LGHDT and CDR2 is YNNKEL (reference sequence). The CDR3 runs 11 residues. The germline V and J ends were trimmed by 2 bases and 14 bases, with 12 bases remaining between them.